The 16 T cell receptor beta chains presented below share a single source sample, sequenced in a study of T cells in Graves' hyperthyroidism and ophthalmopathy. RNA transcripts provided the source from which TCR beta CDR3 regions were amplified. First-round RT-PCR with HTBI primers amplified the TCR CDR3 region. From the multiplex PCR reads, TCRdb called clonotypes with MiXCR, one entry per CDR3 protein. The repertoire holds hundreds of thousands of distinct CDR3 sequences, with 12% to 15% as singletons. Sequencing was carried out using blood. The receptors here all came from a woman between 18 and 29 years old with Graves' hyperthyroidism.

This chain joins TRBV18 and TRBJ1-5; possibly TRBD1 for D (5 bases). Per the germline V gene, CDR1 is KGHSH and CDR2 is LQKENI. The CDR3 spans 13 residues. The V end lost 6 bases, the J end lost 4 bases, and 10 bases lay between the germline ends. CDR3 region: CASSRDGNQPQHF. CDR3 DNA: TGTGCCAGCTCTAGGGACGGAAATCAGCCCCAGCATTTT.

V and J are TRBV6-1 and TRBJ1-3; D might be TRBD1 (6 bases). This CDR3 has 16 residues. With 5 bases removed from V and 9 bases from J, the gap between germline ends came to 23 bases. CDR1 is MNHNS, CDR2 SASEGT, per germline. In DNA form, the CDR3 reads TGTGCCAGCAGTTGGGGGCCTCAAGGGATTGGAGGCACCATATATTTT. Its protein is CASSWGPQGIGGTIYF.

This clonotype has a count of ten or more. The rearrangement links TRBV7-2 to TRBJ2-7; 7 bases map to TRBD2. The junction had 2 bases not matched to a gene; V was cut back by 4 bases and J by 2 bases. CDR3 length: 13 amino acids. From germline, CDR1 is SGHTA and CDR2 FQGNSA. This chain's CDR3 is CASSWGLPYEQYF. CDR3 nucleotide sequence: TGTGCCAGCAGCTGGGGACTACCCTACGAGCAGTACTTC.

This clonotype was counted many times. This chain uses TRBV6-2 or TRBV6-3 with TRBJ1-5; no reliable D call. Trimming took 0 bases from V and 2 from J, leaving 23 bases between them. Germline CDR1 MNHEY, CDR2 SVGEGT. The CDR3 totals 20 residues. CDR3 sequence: CASSYSIPRSHLVGNQPQHF. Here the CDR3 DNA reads TGTGCCAGCAGTTACTCGATTCCCCGTTCCCATCTCGTGGGCAATCAGCCCCAGCATTTT.

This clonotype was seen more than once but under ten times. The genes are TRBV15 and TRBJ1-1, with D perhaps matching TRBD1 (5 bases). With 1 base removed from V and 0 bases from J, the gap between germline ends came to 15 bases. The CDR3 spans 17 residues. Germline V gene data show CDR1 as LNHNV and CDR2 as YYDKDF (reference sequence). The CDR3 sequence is CATSRALKGPMNTEAFF. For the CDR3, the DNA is TGTGCCACCAGCAGAGCCTTGAAGGGGCCAATGAACACTGAAGCTTTCTTT.

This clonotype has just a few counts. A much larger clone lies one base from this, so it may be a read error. The CDR3 region has the DNA TGTGTCAGCAGCTCGGGGACGGGATCCTACGAGCAGTACTTC. Translation gives CVSSSGTGSYEQYF. The chain is built from TRBV5-5 and TRBJ2-7, with D perhaps matching TRBD1 or TRBD2 (5 bases each). The CDR3 is 14 amino acids. The germline CDR1 and CDR2 sequences are SGHKS and YYEKEE (reference sequence).

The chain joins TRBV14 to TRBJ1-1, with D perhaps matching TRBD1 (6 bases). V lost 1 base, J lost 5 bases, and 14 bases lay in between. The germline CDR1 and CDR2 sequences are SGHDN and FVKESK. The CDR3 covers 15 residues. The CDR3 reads CASSQVRTVLTEAFF. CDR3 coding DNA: TGTGCCAGCAGCCAAGTTAGGACAGTACTGACTGAAGCTTTCTTT. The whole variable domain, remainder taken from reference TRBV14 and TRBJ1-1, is EAGVTQFPSHSVIEKGQTVTLRCDPISGHDNLYWYRRVMGKEIKFLLHFVKESKQDESGMPNNRFLAERTGGTYSTLKVQPAELEDSGVYFCASSQVRTVLTEAFFGQGTRLTVV.

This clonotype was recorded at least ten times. The CDR3 loop is CASVTSAYNEQFF. CDR3 bases: TGTGCCAGCGTGACTAGCGCGTACAATGAGCAGTTCTTC. The chain joins TRBV28 to TRBJ2-1, with TRBD2 matching over 8 bases. Germline values: CDR1 MDHEN, CDR2 SYDVKM. This CDR3 region has 13 residues. V trimming: 8 bases; J trimming: 4 bases; junction bases outside the gene matches: 4.

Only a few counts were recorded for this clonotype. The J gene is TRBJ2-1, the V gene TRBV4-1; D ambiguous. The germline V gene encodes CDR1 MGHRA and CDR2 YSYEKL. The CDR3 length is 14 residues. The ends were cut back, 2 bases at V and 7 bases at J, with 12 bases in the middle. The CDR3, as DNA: TGCGCCAGCAGCCAACCCCTTCTAGGGAATGAGCAGTTCTTC. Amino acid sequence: CASSQPLLGNEQFF.

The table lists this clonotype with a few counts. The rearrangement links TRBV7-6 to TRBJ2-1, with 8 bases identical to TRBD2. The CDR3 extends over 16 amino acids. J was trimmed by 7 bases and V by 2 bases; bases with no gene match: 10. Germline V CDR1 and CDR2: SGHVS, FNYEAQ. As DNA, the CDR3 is TGTGCCAGCAGCTTAAAAGGCGGGAGGCCGGGAAATGAGCAGTTCTTC. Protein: CASSLKGGRPGNEQFF.

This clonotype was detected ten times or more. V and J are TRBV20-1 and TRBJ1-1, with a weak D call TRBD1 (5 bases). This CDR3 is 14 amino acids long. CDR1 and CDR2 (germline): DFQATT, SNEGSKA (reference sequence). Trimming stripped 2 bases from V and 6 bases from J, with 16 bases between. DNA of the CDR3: TGCAGTGCTAGAAGGGCGGGACCCATCTCTGAAGCTTTCTTT. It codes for CSARRAGPISEAFF.

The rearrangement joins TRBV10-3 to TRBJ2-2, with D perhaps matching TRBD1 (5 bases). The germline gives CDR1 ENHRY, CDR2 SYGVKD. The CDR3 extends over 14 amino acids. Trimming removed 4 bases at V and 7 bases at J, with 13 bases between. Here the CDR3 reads CAISVKQGNGELFF. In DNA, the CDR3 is TGTGCCATCAGTGTAAAGCAGGGTAACGGGGAGCTGTTTTTT.

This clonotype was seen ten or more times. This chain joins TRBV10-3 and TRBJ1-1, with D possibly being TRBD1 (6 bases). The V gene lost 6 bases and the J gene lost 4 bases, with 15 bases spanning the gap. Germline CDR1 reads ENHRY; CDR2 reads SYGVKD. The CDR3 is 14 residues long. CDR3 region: CAIRNREGVTEAFF. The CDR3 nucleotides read TGTGCCATCAGGAACAGGGAAGGCGTCACTGAAGCTTTCTTT.

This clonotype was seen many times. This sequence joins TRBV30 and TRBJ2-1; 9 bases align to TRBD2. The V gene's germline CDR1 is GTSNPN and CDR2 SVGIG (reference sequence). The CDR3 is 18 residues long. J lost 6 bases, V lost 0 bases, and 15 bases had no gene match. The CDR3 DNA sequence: TGTGCCTGGAGTGTACGGCCTAGCGGGAAGTCAAGCGGCAATGAGCAGTTCTTC. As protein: CAWSVRPSGKSSGNEQFF.

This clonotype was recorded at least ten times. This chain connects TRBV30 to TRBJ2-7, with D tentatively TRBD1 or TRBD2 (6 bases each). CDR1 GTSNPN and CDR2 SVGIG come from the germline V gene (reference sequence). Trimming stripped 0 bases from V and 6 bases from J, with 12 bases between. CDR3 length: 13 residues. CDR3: CAWSVTGAGEQYF. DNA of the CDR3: TGTGCCTGGAGTGTAACGGGGGCTGGCGAGCAGTACTTC.

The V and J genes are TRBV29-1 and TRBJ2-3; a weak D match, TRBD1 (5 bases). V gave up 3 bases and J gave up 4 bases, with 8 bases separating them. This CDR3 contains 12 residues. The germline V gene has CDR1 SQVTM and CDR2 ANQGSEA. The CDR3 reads CSVDRESDTQYF. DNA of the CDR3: TGCAGCGTTGACAGGGAATCAGATACGCAGTATTTT.